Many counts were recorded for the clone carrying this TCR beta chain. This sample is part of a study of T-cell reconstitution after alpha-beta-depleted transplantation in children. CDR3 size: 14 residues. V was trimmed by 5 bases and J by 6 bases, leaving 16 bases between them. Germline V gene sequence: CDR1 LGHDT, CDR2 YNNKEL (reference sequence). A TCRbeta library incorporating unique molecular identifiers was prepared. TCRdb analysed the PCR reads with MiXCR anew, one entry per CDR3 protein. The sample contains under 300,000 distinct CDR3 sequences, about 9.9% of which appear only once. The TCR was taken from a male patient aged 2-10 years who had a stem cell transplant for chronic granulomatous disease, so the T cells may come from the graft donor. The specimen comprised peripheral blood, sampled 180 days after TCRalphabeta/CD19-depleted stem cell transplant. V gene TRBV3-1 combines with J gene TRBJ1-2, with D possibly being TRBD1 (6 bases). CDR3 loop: CASSFLTNRDGYTF. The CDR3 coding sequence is TGTGCCAGCAGCTTCCTAACCAACAGGGATGGCTACACCTTC.